The 9 T cell receptor beta chains presented below share a single source sample, sequenced in a study of blood T cell repertoires in COVID-19. Clones were read by immunoSEQ multiplex PCR, and TCRdb kept only the in-frame ones, dropping some. Of 280,000 or so clones detected, about 89% appear once; the ten largest clones hold roughly an eighth. The sequenced sample consisted of peripheral blood. These receptors were taken from a woman aged 60-70 years with acute or convalescent COVID-19.

The CDR3 reads CASSIVQDYGYTF. CDR3 nucleotide sequence: TGTGCCAGTAGTATAGTACAGGATTATGGCTACACCTTC. The chain has TRBV19 and TRBJ1-2; D perhaps matches TRBD1 (5 bases). Between the trimmed V and J ends, which lost 1 base and 5 bases, there was a span of 8 bases. The CDR3 spans 13 residues. Germline V CDR1 and CDR2: LNHDA, SQIVND (reference sequence). The full variable domain, with the rest looked up from reference TRBV19 and TRBJ1-2, is DGGITQSPKYLFRKEGQNVTLSCEQNLNHDAMYWYRQDPGQGLRLIYYSQIVNDFQKGDIAEGYSVSREKKESFPLTVTSAQKNPTAFYLCASSIVQDYGYTFGSGTRLTVV.

The chain carries TRBV6-5 and TRBJ2-3; tentative D call: TRBD2 (6 bases). Germline V CDR1 and CDR2: MNHEY, SVGAGI. Deletions cut 7 bases from V and 1 base from J, with 12 bases between. The CDR3 extends over 14 amino acids. In DNA form, the CDR3 reads TGTGCCAGCAAAACGGGAGTCGGCACAGATACGCAGTATTTT. Its protein is CASKTGVGTDTQYF.

The chain links TRBV19 to TRBJ2-1, with 10 nucleotides matching TRBD2. The CDR3 is 16 residues long. V lost 5 bases, J lost 5 bases, and 9 bases stayed unmatched. The germline V gene has CDR1 LNHDA and CDR2 SQIVND (reference sequence). The CDR3 sequence is CASSRMSGGDNNEQFF. CDR3 in DNA: TGTGCCAGTAGTCGGATGAGCGGGGGGGATAACAATGAGCAGTTCTTC.

The chain joins TRBV5-1 to TRBJ1-4, with 7 bases identical to TRBD1. Germline V CDR1 and CDR2: SGHRS, YFSETQ. The trim removed 0 bases at V and 3 bases at J, leaving 8 bases unmatched. The CDR3 is 17 amino acids. DNA of the CDR3: TGCGCCAGCAGCTTGGTTAGGGGGCGCGATTCTAATGAAAAACTGTTTTTT. This encodes CASSLVRGRDSNEKLFF.

The chain recombines TRBV5-1 with TRBJ2-7; D may be TRBD1 (6 bases). The CDR3 runs 13 residues. Per the germline V gene, CDR1 is SGHRS and CDR2 is YFSETQ. Trimming shortened V by 0 bases and J by 4 bases, and 8 bases separated the two germline ends. The CDR3 nucleotides are TGCGCCAGCAGCTTGGAAACAGGGTACGAGCAGTACTTC. It translates to CASSLETGYEQYF.

A few counts support this clone. This chain joins TRBV7-9 and TRBJ2-1, with 7 positions matching TRBD2. V lost 2 bases, J lost 2 bases, and 6 bases stayed unmatched. In germline, CDR1 is SEHNR, CDR2 FQNEAQ (reference sequence). The CDR3 is 16 residues long. The CDR3 spells CASSLSGGGAYNEQFF. The CDR3 nucleotides are TGTGCCAGCAGCTTATCCGGCGGGGGAGCCTACAATGAGCAGTTCTTC.

The chain joins TRBV25-1 to TRBJ1-5; the match to TRBD1 covers 7 bases. This CDR3 comprises 14 residues. V gave up 5 bases and J gave up 6 bases; unmatched junction bases: 7. Germline V gives CDR1 MGHDK, CDR2 SYGVNS. The CDR3 here is CASSQTGVGQPQHF. The CDR3 region has the DNA TGTGCCAGCAGTCAAACAGGGGTTGGTCAGCCCCAGCATTTT.

J is TRBJ2-7 and V is TRBV20-1; 10 nucleotides match TRBD1. Trimming at V came to 3 bases and at J to 2 bases, leaving 4 bases not matched to a gene. The CDR3 spans 14 residues. Germline values: CDR1 DFQATT, CDR2 SNEGSKA (reference sequence). The CDR3 is CSASRQGAAYEQYF. The CDR3 bases are TGCAGTGCTAGTAGACAGGGGGCTGCCTACGAGCAGTACTTC.

The V and J genes are TRBV5-1 and TRBJ1-1, with 7 bases aligning to TRBD1. The CDR3 has 14 amino acids. V gave up 4 bases and J gave up 5 bases; unmatched junction bases: 8. Germline CDR1 reads SGHRS; CDR2 reads YFSETQ. CDR3 amino acids: CASSLGQIWTEAFF. The CDR3 DNA follows: TGCGCCAGCAGCCTGGGACAGATATGGACTGAAGCTTTCTTT.